The subject of this entry is one T cell receptor (beta chain). The data were taken from a study of the immune and genomic landscape of osteosarcoma. The method was immunoSEQ multiplex PCR; TCRdb's version includes in-frame clones alone and lacks a portion of them. Among over a thousand clones, 55% to 70% were seen once, and the ten largest hold less than 20%. Germline values: CDR1 SGHTA, CDR2 FQGTGA. The CDR3 loop spans 15 amino acids. Losses at the gene ends were 5 bases for V and 10 bases for J; bases not matched to a gene: 13. What was sequenced was metastatic tumor tissue from the lung. The origin of this receptor is a boy younger than 18 with osteosarcoma. The gene calls are TRBV7-3 and TRBJ2-1, with TRBD1 matching 8 bases. CDR3 nucleotides: TGTGCCAGCAGCAAACAGGGGGACCCCCTAGGAGAGCAGTTCTTC. This codes for CASSKQGDPLGEQFF.